This TCR beta chain appears in the sequencing data of a study of T cells after yellow fever vaccination. In TCRdb, the 5' RACE reads were re-called with MiXCR into one record per CDR3 protein. This sample carries 250,000 or so distinct CDR3 sequences, around 3.5% of them seen once, and the ten largest clones take about 20%. This clonotype was counted at least ten times. The receptor's source is a young man who received the YFV17D yellow fever vaccine. The specimen was PBMCs, collected 15 days after the yellow fever booster vaccination.

CDR3 amino acids: CATSRGSGGNQPQHF. DNA of the CDR3: TGTGCCACCAGCAGAGGGTCAGGTGGCAATCAGCCCCAGCATTTT. The chain couples TRBV15 to TRBJ1-5, with unresolved D. V was clipped by 1 base and J by 2 bases, with 9 bases between them. The CDR3 length is 15 residues. The V gene's germline CDR1 is LNHNV and CDR2 YYDKDF (reference sequence).